This T cell receptor (beta chain) was captured in a study of blood T cell repertoires in COVID-19. Study at large: Samples of COVID-19 (acute and convalescent) were obtained from the United States, Italy and Spain.

Original processing notes: Cell counts per sample came from amplifying reference gene primers. Data came from immunoSEQ multiplex PCR; TCRdb stores just in-frame clones and leaves some out. For V, J and clone size, that table is used; D and trimming come from the DNA. This sample carries 250,000 or so clones, more than 75% of them seen once, and the ten largest clones take 0.95% to 1%. Per the germline V gene, CDR1 is SGHTS and CDR2 is YDEGEE. V lost 4 bases and J lost 8; bases outside the gene matches: 5. The CDR3 contains 14 residues. The material sequenced was peripheral blood. The TCR comes from a woman aged 40-49 years who had recovered from COVID-19. The chain joins TRBV5-8 to TRBJ2-1; the match to TRBD2 covers 11 bases. CDR3 in DNA: TGTGCCAGCAGCAGGACTAGCGGGCGGGATGAGCAGTTCTTC. It specifies CASSRTSGRDEQFF.